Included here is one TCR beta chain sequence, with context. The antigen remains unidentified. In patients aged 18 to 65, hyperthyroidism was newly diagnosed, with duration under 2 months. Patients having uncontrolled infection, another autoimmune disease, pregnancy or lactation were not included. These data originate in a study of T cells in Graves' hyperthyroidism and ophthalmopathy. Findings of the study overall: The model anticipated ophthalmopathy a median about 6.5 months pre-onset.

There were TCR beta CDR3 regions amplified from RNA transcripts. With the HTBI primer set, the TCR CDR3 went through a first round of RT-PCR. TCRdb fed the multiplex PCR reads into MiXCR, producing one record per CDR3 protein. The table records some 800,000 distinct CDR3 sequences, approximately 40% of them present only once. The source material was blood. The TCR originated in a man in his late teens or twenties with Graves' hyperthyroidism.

CDR3 DNA: TGCAGTGCTCGCCCCGGGGTTGAGCAGTACTTC. The encoded protein is CSARPGVEQYF. This chain uses TRBV20-1 with TRBJ2-7; weak D call: TRBD2 (5 bases). Per the germline V gene, CDR1 is DFQATT and CDR2 is SNEGSKA (reference sequence). This CDR3 region has 11 residues. Trimming removed 5 bases from V and 7 bases from J, with 12 bases in between.